This T cell receptor beta chain was sequenced for a study of blood T cell repertoires in COVID-19. On the study more broadly: PBMCs, B-cell-depleted T cells, or T cells were the source of the cDNA or gDNA that made up the material.

Produced via immunoSEQ multiplex PCR; TCRdb's table is partial and in-frame only. The sample carries around 130,000 clones, about 84% recorded once. Trimming took off 9 bases at V and 1 base at J, with 15 bases between the two ends. The CDR3 loop spans 14 amino acids. The V gene's germline CDR1 is MNHEY and CDR2 SVGAGI. What was sequenced was peripheral blood. The TCR comes from a man aged 60 to 75 with acute or convalescent COVID-19. The rearrangement uses TRBV6-5 and TRBJ1-1; D uncertain. CDR3 sequence reads: CASRGVGGNTEAFF. CDR3 DNA sequence: TGTGCCAGTCGCGGGGTCGGTGGGAACACTGAAGCTTTCTTT.